Below, 25 T cell receptor beta chains from the same sample are listed, as sequenced in a study of post-analysis software for immune sequencing data (dated by TCRdb to 2015 to 2017). Libraries were constructed by PCR. Reads for this sample came from an Illumina HiSeq 2500. To reduce PCR and sequencing biases, unique molecular identifiers were incorporated into the TCR beta cDNA libraries. TCRdb took the public reads, trimmed them with fastp at Q25, ran MiXCR for clone calling and kept in-frame beta chains. Each entry is one CDR3 protein sequence, shown with its most common DNA and genes. The table for this sample lists hundreds of thousands of distinct CDR3 sequences; roughly 50% of them were counted only once. The ten top clones hold roughly 4.4% of the sample. Here is what the overall study found, with its caveats: Significantly higher frequencies in patients than in controls were found for several TRBV segments, including TRBV5-6, TRBV5-1 and TRBV20-1.

For these receptors, no antigen is known. Material: blood. The receptors were sampled from a girl between 5 and 17 years old with multiple sclerosis.

The chain recombines TRBV11-1 with TRBJ2-5; D may be TRBD2 (6 bases). Germline values: CDR1 SGHAT, CDR2 FQDESV (reference sequence). The CDR3 covers 15 residues. Trimming removed 1 base at V and 2 bases at J, with 11 bases between. CDR3 loop: CASSLEASEQETQYF. In DNA form, the CDR3 reads TGTGCCAGCAGCTTAGAGGCTAGCGAGCAAGAGACCCAGTACTTC.

In its sample, this clonotype was seen a few times. This chain connects TRBV3-1 to TRBJ2-1; 8 nucleotides match TRBD2. The CDR3 runs to 14 residues. Germline-derived CDR1 and CDR2 are LGHDT and YNNKEL (reference sequence). V gave up 1 base and J gave up 12 bases; unmatched junction bases: 8. The CDR3 protein is CASSQAGGPIGQFF. CDR3 nucleotides: TGTGCCAGCAGCCAAGCGGGAGGGCCGATTGGGCAGTTCTTC.

The chain carries TRBV11-2 and TRBJ2-7; the D gene could be TRBD1 or TRBD2 (5 bases each). This CDR3 contains 15 residues. Germline V gene data show CDR1 as SGHAT and CDR2 as FQNNGV. Deletions cut 4 bases from V and 6 bases from J, with 19 bases between. CDR3 protein: CASSSEALVGGEQYF. The DNA of the CDR3 is TGTGCCAGCAGCTCCGAAGCACTAGTTGGGGGCGAGCAGTACTTC.

Only a few counts were recorded for this clonotype. This chain joins TRBV7-9 and TRBJ1-1, with TRBD1 matching over 8 bases. The J segment lost 7 bases and the V segment lost 1 base, leaving 2 bases of the junction unmatched. The CDR3 covers 13 residues. Looked up from germline, CDR1 is SEHNR and CDR2 is FQNEAQ (reference sequence). CDR3 protein: CASSLGQGYEAFF. The CDR3 nucleotides are TGTGCCAGCAGCTTAGGACAGGGGTATGAAGCTTTCTTT.

This clonotype was recorded once. The V gene is TRBV7-9, the J gene TRBJ1-1; D not resolved. The germline V gene encodes CDR1 SEHNR and CDR2 FQNEAQ (reference sequence). This CDR3 region has 11 residues. V lost 5 bases to trimming and J lost 11 bases, with 12 bases between them. The chain's CDR3 is CASSRANGAFF. The CDR3 DNA is TGTGCCAGCAGCCGGGCCAATGGGGCTTTCTTT. Supplemented by reference TRBV7-9 and TRBJ1-1, the full variable domain reads DTGVSQNPRHKITKRGQNVTFRCDPISEHNRLYWYRQTLGQGPEFLTYFQNEAQLEKSRLLSDRFSAERPKGSFSTLEIQRTEQGDSAMYLCASSRANGAFFGQGTRLTVV.

This clonotype was seen a few times. The chain employs TRBV6-6 and TRBJ1-1, with a possible D match to TRBD1 (6 bases). The V and J ends lost 2 bases and 1 base respectively, with 11 bases between them. CDR3 length: 15 residues. Germline CDR1 and CDR2: MNHNY and SVGAGI (reference sequence). The CDR3 loop reads CASSYRDTSNTEAFF. The CDR3 DNA reads as TGTGCCAGCAGTTACCGGGACACCTCGAACACTGAAGCTTTCTTT.

The chain's CDR3 is CASKQVHGTGLWETQYF. CDR3 nucleotides: TGTGCCAGTAAACAGGTGCACGGGACAGGACTTTGGGAGACCCAGTACTTC. V usage is TRBV19 and J usage is TRBJ2-5; TRBD1 agrees at 8 bases. J lost 5 bases, V lost 7 bases, and 18 bases had no gene match. CDR1 is LNHDA and CDR2 is SQIVND in the germline V gene (reference sequence). The CDR3 extends over 17 amino acids.

CDR3 protein: CASSLEPGSNEQYF. The CDR3 DNA reads as TGTGCCAGCAGCTTAGAACCAGGGAGCAACGAGCAGTACTTC. This rearrangement joins TRBV7-2 to TRBJ2-4, with D tentatively TRBD1 or TRBD2 (5 bases each). The DNA matches TRBJ2-7 better at its end, which makes the J call doubtful. This CDR3 region has 14 residues. CDR1 and CDR2 (germline): SGHTA, FQGNSA.

V usage is TRBV7-3 and J usage is TRBJ1-2; a weak D match, TRBD1 (6 bases). Germline V gives CDR1 SGHTA, CDR2 FQGTGA. The CDR3 extends over 14 amino acids. Trimming removed 5 bases at V and 7 bases at J, with 17 bases between. The CDR3 region is CASSPQGKGGGYTF. The CDR3 DNA is TGTGCCAGCAGCCCCCAGGGGAAAGGGGGTGGCTACACCTTC.

The chain recombines TRBV10-3 with TRBJ2-5; perhaps TRBD2 as D (5 bases). CDR1 is ENHRY, CDR2 SYGVKD, per germline. The V end was cut by 6 bases, the J end by 0 bases, with 11 bases between. CDR3 length: 14 amino acids. Here the CDR3 reads CAIRPTGYQETQYF. In nucleotides, the CDR3 is TGTGCCATCAGGCCAACGGGATACCAAGAGACCCAGTACTTC.

This clonotype was seen a handful of times. Sequence at one end of the junction differs from germline and may be a read error. CDR3 in amino acids: CASSLTSALTDTQYF. CDR3 DNA: TGTGCCAGTAGCTTAACGTCGGCACTCACAGATACGCAGTATTTT. The V gene is TRBV7-3, the J gene TRBJ2-3, with D unclear. CDR1 and CDR2 (germline): SGHTA, FQGTGA. CDR3 length equals 15 residues.

The CDR3 region is CASRGPRGETQYF. CDR3 DNA sequence: TGTGCCAGCCGGGGTCCACGGGGGGAGACCCAGTACTTC. This chain joins TRBV7-2 and TRBJ2-7; possibly TRBD2 for D (6 bases). The closer fit of TRBJ2-5 to the DNA end suggests the J call may be wrong. The CDR3 consists of 13 residues. The germline gives CDR1 SGHTA, CDR2 FQGNSA.

This chain joins TRBV27 and TRBJ1-2; D gene unclear. This CDR3 is 14 amino acids long. The V gene's germline CDR1 is MNHEY and CDR2 SMNVEV (reference sequence). V gave up 5 bases and J gave up 6 bases, with 16 bases separating them. CDR3 in DNA: TGTGCCAGCAGTGCCCTCGGGCCGATACATGGCTACACCTTC. This gives the protein CASSALGPIHGYTF.

The V and J genes are TRBV12-3 or TRBV12-4 and TRBJ1-2, with 9 bases identical to TRBD1. Losses at the gene ends were 6 bases for V and 4 bases for J; bases not matched to a gene: 12. There are 16 residues in the CDR3. For the CDR3, the DNA is TGTGCCAGCAGGCCGGGACAGGGAGAAGGGGGCTATGGCTACACCTTC. Protein product: CASRPGQGEGGYGYTF.

This clonotype was seen a handful of times. The chain combines TRBV4-1 with TRBJ2-7; D is undetermined. The V gene's germline CDR1 is MGHRA and CDR2 YSYEKL. Trimming removed 5 bases at V and 4 bases at J, with 18 bases between. The CDR3 is 15 residues long. The CDR3 sequence: CASSDPGLAPYEQYF. DNA for the CDR3: TGCGCCAGCAGCGACCCCGGGCTGGCTCCTTACGAGCAGTACTTC.

The chain is built from TRBV7-2 and TRBJ1-1; D gene uncertain. The V gene's germline CDR1 is SGHTA and CDR2 FQGNSA. The CDR3 is 14 residues long. Trimming took off 1 base at V and 7 bases at J, with 13 bases between the two ends. CDR3: CASSLVWDKGEAFF. CDR3 bases: TGTGCCAGCAGCTTAGTCTGGGATAAGGGTGAAGCTTTCTTT.

The V gene is TRBV5-6, the J gene TRBJ2-7; perhaps TRBD1 as D (6 bases). Between the trimmed V and J ends, which lost 5 bases and 2 bases, there was a span of 14 bases. This CDR3 comprises 14 residues. CDR1 and CDR2 (germline): SGHDT, YYEEEE. CDR3 bases: TGTGCCAGCAGAGAGACAGGCCTAACCTACGAGCAGTACTTC. Residues: CASRETGLTYEQYF. Full variable domain (rest looked up from reference TRBV5-6 and TRBJ2-7): DAGVTQSPTHLIKTRGQQVTLRCSPKSGHDTVSWYQQALGQGPQFIFQYYEEEERQRGNFPDRFSGHQFPNYSSELNVNALLLGDSALYLCASRETGLTYEQYFGPGTRLTVT.

This clonotype was found a few times. V usage is TRBV7-2 and J usage is TRBJ2-4; 7 bases fit TRBD1. Gene TRBJ2-7 matches the end of the DNA better, so the J call may be wrong. The V gene's germline CDR1 is SGHTA and CDR2 FQGNSA. The CDR3 consists of 15 residues. The CDR3 sequence is CASSLFGTAGGEQYF. CDR3 coding DNA: TGTGCCAGCAGCTTATTTGGGACAGCCGGCGGCGAGCAGTACTTC.

This clonotype was detected only a few times. This chain links TRBV27 with TRBJ1-2; 12 bases match TRBD1. V trimming: 5 bases; J trimming: 4 bases; junction bases outside the gene matches: 5. Germline values: CDR1 MNHEY, CDR2 SMNVEV (reference sequence). The CDR3 runs 15 residues. CDR3 DNA: TGTGCCAGCAGTCCGGGGACAGGGGGCGGCTATGGCTACACCTTC. Translation gives CASSPGTGGGYGYTF.

The chain combines TRBV14 with TRBJ2-3; 7 positions match TRBD2. V lost 1 base to trimming and J lost 4 bases; unmatched junction nucleotides: 5. This CDR3 is 15 amino acids long. From germline, CDR1 is SGHDN and CDR2 FVKESK. In DNA form, the CDR3 reads TGTGCCAGCAGCCAAGGTCCGACTAGCCCAGATACGCAGTATTTT. Translated, it gives CASSQGPTSPDTQYF.

V is TRBV5-6 and J is TRBJ2-7, with 7 nucleotides matching TRBD1. Judging by the DNA end, TRBJ2-5 fits better; the J call may be wrong. The CDR3 is 14 amino acids. Germline V gene sequence: CDR1 SGHDT, CDR2 YYEEEE. The CDR3 DNA reads TGTGCCAGCGGCACTATACAGGGGCGGGAGACCCAGTACTTC. This gives the protein CASGTIQGRETQYF.

The rearrangement links TRBV29-1 to TRBJ2-7; D perhaps matches TRBD1 (6 bases). This CDR3 spans 14 amino acids. Germline values: CDR1 SQVTM, CDR2 ANQGSEA. Between the trimmed V and J ends, which lost 4 bases and 3 bases, there was a span of 16 bases. The CDR3 DNA reads as TGCAGCGTTGTGGTCGTACAGGGTGGCTACGAGCAGTACTTC. This translates into CSVVVVQGGYEQYF.

A few counts support this clonotype. The V call is TRBV20-1, the J call TRBJ2-7; 7 bases map to TRBD2. CDR1 is DFQATT and CDR2 is SNEGSKA in the germline V gene (reference sequence). The CDR3 loop spans 13 amino acids. V gave up 0 bases and J gave up 6 bases; unmatched junction bases: 5. This CDR3 reads CSARDPAGVEQYF. CDR3 bases: TGCAGTGCTAGAGATCCCGCGGGAGTCGAGCAGTACTTC.

This clonotype came up a few times. The germline gene is not matched at one end of the junction; a read error may be the cause. The V and J genes are TRBV5-1 and TRBJ1-5, with D unclear. CDR1 and CDR2 from the germline V gene are SGHRS and YFSETQ. The CDR3 spans 13 residues. This CDR3 reads CASSSDSNQPQHF. In DNA form, the CDR3 reads TGTGCCAGCAGCTCCGACAGCAATCAGCCCCAGCATTTT.

This clonotype was recorded at least ten times. V is TRBV20-1 and J is TRBJ2-5; 8 bases map to TRBD1. The J segment lost 3 bases and the V segment lost 3 bases, leaving 0 bases of the junction unmatched. This CDR3 is 12 amino acids long. Germline CDR1 and CDR2: DFQATT and SNEGSKA (reference sequence). CDR3 region: CSARTGEETQYF. DNA for the CDR3: TGCAGTGCTAGGACAGGGGAAGAGACCCAGTACTTC.